Following are 4 T cell receptor beta chains from one sample sequenced in a study of T cell responses to AZD1222 COVID-19 vaccine. TCRdb keeps only in-frame clones here, not all; method: immunoSEQ multiplex PCR. The sample includes 85,000 to 100,000 clones, 85% to 90% of them seen just once. The input for sequencing was peripheral blood, taken 28 days after the second AZD1222 dose. The source is an adult who received the AZD1222 COVID-19 vaccine.

This chain connects TRBV19 to TRBJ1-4; TRBD1 is a possible D gene (5 bases). Trimming shortened V by 6 bases and J by 6 bases, and 11 bases separated the two germline ends. Germline CDR1 LNHDA, CDR2 SQIVND (reference sequence). The CDR3 covers 13 residues. The CDR3 sequence: CASRGREDEKLFF. For the CDR3, the DNA is TGTGCCAGTAGGGGCAGGGAAGATGAAAAACTGTTTTTT.

This sequence joins TRBV5-1 and TRBJ2-7; 7 bases map to TRBD2. The CDR3 consists of 15 residues. Looked up from germline, CDR1 is SGHRS and CDR2 is YFSETQ. V was pared by 0 bases and J by 0 bases, with 3 bases of the junction left unmatched. CDR3 sequence: CASSLGGGGSYEQYF. CDR3 DNA sequence: TGCGCCAGCAGCTTGGGTGGCGGGGGCTCCTACGAGCAGTACTTC. Full variable domain (remainder filled in from reference TRBV5-1 and TRBJ2-7): KAGVTQTPRYLIKTRGQQVTLSCSPISGHRSVSWYQQTPGQGLQFLFEYFSETQRNKGNFPGRFSGRQFSNSRSEMNVSTLELGDSALYLCASSLGGGGSYEQYFGPGTRLTVT.

This chain links TRBV9 with TRBJ2-3, with TRBD2 identical over 7 bases. CDR1 and CDR2 (germline): SGDLS, YYNGEE. The trim removed 2 bases at V and 2 bases at J, leaving 2 bases unmatched. The CDR3 sequence is 14 residues long. Here the CDR3 DNA reads TGTGCCAGCAGCGTTCGGGGGGACACAGATACGCAGTATTTT. Translation: CASSVRGDTDTQYF.

CDR3 sequence (DNA): TGTGCCAGCAGCTTGGACAGGGCACTAGCGTTCTCCGGGGAGCTGTTTTTT. As protein: CASSLDRALAFSGELFF. The rearrangement links TRBV5-8 to TRBJ2-2; perhaps TRBD2 as D (7 bases). CDR1 is SGHTS, CDR2 YDEGEE, per germline. V dropped 0 bases and J dropped 6 bases, with 18 bases sitting between them. The CDR3 consists of 17 residues.